Below are 9 T cell receptor beta chains sequenced from a single sample in a study of blood T cells in healthy people across ages. The authors ran a second PCR of about 7 to 12 cycles using a sample-barcoded 5' primer and a J-beta primer mix. In TCRdb, the 5' RACE reads were re-called with MiXCR into one record per CDR3 protein. The sample contains roughly 1.9 million distinct CDR3 sequences, 35% to 50% of which appear only once. The sample comprised blood. Receptors originate from a human donor in good health.

This clonotype was seen a few times. The chain uses TRBV12-3 or TRBV12-4 and TRBJ1-2; possible D gene TRBD1, 5 bases. The CDR3 is 13 amino acids. The V end was cut by 5 bases, the J end by 1 base, with 8 bases between. The CDR3 sequence is CASSRQINYGYTF. Here the CDR3 DNA reads TGTGCCAGCAGTAGACAGATTAACTATGGCTACACCTTC.

The chain has TRBV29-1 and TRBJ1-4; 7 nucleotides align to TRBD1. Germline-derived CDR1 and CDR2 are SQVTM and ANQGSEA. The CDR3 consists of 12 residues. The trim removed 6 bases at V and 10 bases at J, leaving 8 bases unmatched. CDR3 amino acids: CSVTRPGGKLFF. The CDR3 DNA is TGCAGCGTAACTCGACCAGGGGGAAAACTGTTTTTT.

The V gene is TRBV6-2 or TRBV6-3, the J gene TRBJ2-1; D is ambiguous. CDR1 and CDR2 (germline): MNHEY, SVGEGT. The CDR3 runs to 14 residues. V shed 1 base and J shed 10 bases, with 14 bases lying between them. CDR3 amino acids: CASSYFPFSYEQFF. The CDR3 DNA reads TGTGCCAGCAGTTACTTCCCCTTTTCCTACGAGCAGTTCTTC.

The chain is built from TRBV4-3 and TRBJ2-3; 8 bases align to TRBD2. The V gene's germline CDR1 is LGHNA and CDR2 YSLEER. CDR3 length equals 17 residues. Trimming took 0 bases from V and 2 from J; bases not matched to a gene: 7. CDR3 DNA sequence: TGCGCCAGCAGCCAAGATCTAACGGGGGGGAACACAGATACGCAGTATTTT. Protein product: CASSQDLTGGNTDTQYF.

With respect to this clonotype: A much more abundant neighbour one base away suggests this may be a read error. The rearrangement links TRBV20-1 to TRBJ2-3; TRBD2 matches 9 bases. Germline trimming cut 4 bases from V and 0 bases from J; bases unmatched to any gene: 5. Germline CDR1 and CDR2: DFQATT and SNEGSKA (reference sequence). The CDR3 has 15 residues. The CDR3 here is CSATGTSWSTDTQYF. DNA of the CDR3: TGCAGTGCTACCGGGACTAGCTGGAGCACAGATACGCAGTATTTT.

The rearrangement uses TRBV11-2 and TRBJ2-3; TRBD2 matches at 8 bases. The V gene end was trimmed by 5 bases and the J gene end by 1 base; junction bases not matched to a gene: 11. The CDR3 length is 17 residues. CDR1 and CDR2 from the germline V gene are SGHAT and FQNNGV. Here the CDR3 DNA reads TGTGCCAGCAGCCTAACTGGCGGGGGGTATGGCACAGATACGCAGTATTTT. Protein product: CASSLTGGGYGTDTQYF.

The chain uses TRBV6-5 and TRBJ1-6; 11 nucleotides match TRBD1. Germline V gene lookup returns CDR1 MNHEY and CDR2 SVGAGI. The V and J ends lost 6 bases and 8 bases, in that order; junction bases with no gene match: 3. CDR3 length: 14 residues. The CDR3 region is CASSRGQGDSPLHF. CDR3 sequence (DNA): TGTGCCAGCAGCCGGGGACAGGGGGATTCACCCCTCCACTTT.

This clonotype occurred a few times. V is TRBV20-1 and J is TRBJ2-7; D is uncertain. CDR1 is DFQATT, CDR2 SNEGSKA, per germline (reference sequence). This CDR3 has 14 residues. V was shortened by 5 bases and J by 4 bases, with 18 bases between the two germline ends. CDR3 sequence: CSAPAPWAAYEQYF. Written as DNA, the CDR3 is TGCAGTGCTCCGGCGCCTTGGGCAGCATACGAGCAGTACTTC.

There are a few counts of this clonotype. DNA of the CDR3: TGTGCCAGCAGCTTAGGCGGACAGGGGGCAGCAGCGGGAGATCCAGATACGCAGTATTTT. This translates into CASSLGGQGAAAGDPDTQYF. The chain links TRBV13 to TRBJ2-3; the match to TRBD1 covers 11 bases. The CDR3 has 20 amino acids. J gave up 4 bases and V 0 bases, and 15 bases lay outside the gene matches. Germline assignment: CDR1 PRHDT and CDR2 FYEKMQ (reference sequence).